This TCR beta chain was obtained from a study of T cell responses to AZD1222 COVID-19 vaccine. Study conclusions and caveats: Among AZD1222 vaccinees, only six or seven were seropositive at baseline. Nearly half of the spike-specific TCRs reportedly recognize variant regions that carry no mutations. No repertoire was sampled before or during the peak T cell response, only after it. Clonal diversity was possibly underestimated, and the donors were mostly white British, with more females.

The data were produced by immunoSEQ multiplex PCR, yet TCRdb's version contains in-frame clones alone and is incomplete. Among about 190,000 clones listed, roughly 92% were seen once. With 5 bases removed from V and 4 bases from J, the gap between germline ends came to 7 bases. The germline V gene encodes CDR1 SGHTA and CDR2 FQGTGA. The CDR3 spans 12 residues. Comment on this clone: Antigen specificity is unknown.

V and J are TRBV7-3 and TRBJ2-3; D might be TRBD1 (5 bases). The sequence came from an adult in good health. Sequenced material: peripheral blood, taken on day 0 of AZD1222 vaccination. Here the CDR3 reads CASSQGPDTQYF. CDR3 coding DNA: TGTGCCAGCAGCCAGGGCCCAGATACGCAGTATTTT. Full variable domain (rest looked up from reference TRBV7-3 and TRBJ2-3): GAGVSQTPSNKVTEKGKYVELRCDPISGHTALYWYRQSLGQGPEFLIYFQGTGAADDSGLPNDRFFAVRPEGSVSTLKIQRTERGDSAVYLCASSQGPDTQYFGPGTRLTVL.